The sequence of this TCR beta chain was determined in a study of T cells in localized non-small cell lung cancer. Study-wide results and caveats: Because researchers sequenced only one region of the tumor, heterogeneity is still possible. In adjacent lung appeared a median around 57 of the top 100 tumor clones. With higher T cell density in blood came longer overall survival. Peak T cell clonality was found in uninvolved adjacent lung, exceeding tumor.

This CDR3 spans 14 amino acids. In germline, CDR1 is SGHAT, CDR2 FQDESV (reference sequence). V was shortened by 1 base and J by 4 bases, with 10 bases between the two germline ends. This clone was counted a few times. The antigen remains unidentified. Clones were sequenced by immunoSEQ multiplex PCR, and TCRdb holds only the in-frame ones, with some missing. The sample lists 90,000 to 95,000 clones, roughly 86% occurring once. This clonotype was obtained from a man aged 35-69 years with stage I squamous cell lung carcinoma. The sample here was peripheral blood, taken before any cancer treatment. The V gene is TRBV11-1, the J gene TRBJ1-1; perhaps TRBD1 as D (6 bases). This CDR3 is CASSLGRGATEAFF. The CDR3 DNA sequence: TGTGCCAGCAGCTTAGGTCGGGGGGCCACTGAAGCTTTCTTT.